This paragraph covers one T cell receptor (beta chain) sequence. Only a few counts were recorded for this clone. Its antigen target is currently unknown. The input lacks base qualities; no much larger clone sits a single base away. This sample is drawn from a study of Ad26.COV2.S vaccination and SARS-CoV-2 variants (dated by TCRdb to about 2021). For context, the study as a whole: Donors in the vaccine arm were drawn from COV1001, a multicentre, randomized, double-blind, placebo-controlled phase I-IIa trial testing Ad26.COV2.S in healthy adults. Ad26.COV2.S was administered intramuscularly at a dose of 5x10^10 or 1x10^11 viral particles, either as one shot or as two shots given 56 days apart. TCRbeta repertoire sequencing was used to assess the specificity and breadth of SARS-CoV-2-reactive T cell receptors after Ad26.COV2.S vaccination. A total of roughly 30 samples were included in the TCR-sequenced set, comprising around 19 Ad26.COV2.S vaccine recipients, 5 placebo recipients and 8 SARS-CoV-2 convalescent individuals. Trial participants were randomized into five groups of five, in which low-dose or high-dose Ad26.COV2.S was given once or twice, or placebo was given on both occasions. Blinding of investigators to trial group allocation was maintained during experiments and outcome assessment. General conclusions and limits of the study: According to the authors, total T cell responses may have been underestimated by the TCR breadth and depth analyses. Ad26.COV2.S recipients had higher spike-specific TCR breadth than placebo recipients (P = 0.0014). Comparable non-spike TCR breadth was observed between vaccine and placebo recipients, consistent with only spike being contained in the vaccine. The study was not powered to compare responses between vaccine doses or regimens. After vaccination, spike-specific CD8+ and CD4+ T cell responses were reported to show substantial breadth.

TCRbeta CDR3 regions were sequenced with the immunoSEQ Assay. After extraction, genomic DNA underwent amplification by bias-controlled multiplex PCR, followed by high-throughput sequencing. As for the original processing: Collapsing and filtering of sequences were performed to quantify the absolute abundance of each unique TCRbeta CDR3 region. Usable DNA was measured by amplifying reference genes present in all nucleated cells, and TCRbeta template counts were normalized to that usable DNA to estimate T cell fraction. Repertoire TCRs were annotated as SARS-CoV-2-specific by exact matching of V gene, CDR3 amino acid sequence and J gene to a known reactive TCR set. The reference SARS-CoV-2 TCR set was derived from MIRA and filtered for enrichment in COVID-19-positive ImmuneCODE repertoires, a step that removed public or cross-reactive TCRs. Drawing on the MIRA antigens, annotated TCRs were analysed further at the level of specific ORF or position within ORF. Breadth was defined as annotated unique rearrangements over total unique productive rearrangements; depth was the summed frequency of those rearrangements. Two-sided Wilcoxon rank-sum tests were applied when comparing TCR breadth between groups. The table comes from immuneACCESS by way of TCRdb, which keeps in-frame sequences with V and J called. Part of the clones is missing from these tables; in studies checked, under half for an unresolved V gene and the rest for unknown reasons. V and J calls and clone size are given by that table; D and trimming were obtained from the DNA. The table for this sample lists around 450,000 clones; 70% to 90% of them were counted only once. The ten biggest clones cover 3.6% of the sample.

Trimming removed 2 bases from V and 1 base from J; the gene matches leave 2 bases unexplained. The CDR1 and CDR2 encoded by the germline V gene are SGDLS and YYNGEE. The CDR3 runs 16 amino acids, cysteine and phenylalanine included. Kept here is only the CDR3 DNA, which spans 48 bases and is read in frame from base 1. The treatment or condition label corresponds to: over 15 received Ad26.COV2.S at low or high dose, single or two shots; about 5 received placebo; per-sample allocation not given. For vaccine and placebo recipients, repertoires were sequenced using samples collected on day 63 after the first injection. Between 29 July and 7 August 2020, Cohort 1b enrolled around 25 adults aged 18-55 years at one site in Boston, USA. As a vaccine, Ad26.COV2.S was a replication-incompetent adenovirus type 26 vector that expressed a prefusion-stabilized SARS-CoV-2 spike protein derived from the original Wuhan strain.

This clonotype originated in a person between 18 and 60 years old who received the Ad26.COV2.S COVID-19 vaccine or a placebo. This chain joins TRBV9 to TRBJ1-6; 8 middle bases align to TRBD1. The source was peripheral blood, collected in a trial of Ad26.COV2.S vaccine versus placebo. The bases read TGTGCCAGCAGCGTCACAGGGGGATCCTATAATTCACCCCTCCACTTT. The encoded protein is CASSVTGGSYNSPLHF.